This T cell receptor beta chain appears in the sequencing data of a study of blood T cells in healthy people across ages. A J-beta primer mix and a sample-barcoded 5' primer were used in a second PCR of roughly 6 to 11 cycles. Tags on each cDNA molecule came from a template-switch adaptor with 12 random nucleotides. TCRdb processed the 5' RACE reads anew with MiXCR; each CDR3 protein has one entry. This table holds about 620,000 distinct CDR3 sequences, 45% to 60% found once. This CDR3 is 15 amino acids long. V was shortened by 2 bases and J by 3 bases, with 14 bases between the two germline ends. Germline CDR1 is SGHDT and CDR2 is YYEEEE.

The material sequenced was blood. The chain has TRBV5-6 and TRBJ1-1; D not certain. The sequence was collected from a woman aged 80 or older in good health. The CDR3: CASSFWRAAHTEAFF. The CDR3 DNA reads TGTGCCAGCAGCTTTTGGAGGGCTGCCCACACTGAAGCTTTCTTT.